This passage covers 16 T cell receptor beta chains from one sample sequenced in a study of human T cells and chemical hapten exposure. Time point defined: patch test 2, 6 weeks after DPC sensitization. Treatment indicated: therapeutic diphenylcyclopropenone sensitization with weekly scalp DPC. In TCRdb, the RACE reads were re-called with MiXCR into one record per CDR3 protein. The repertoire holds some 100,000 distinct CDR3 sequences, about 9.6% seen once, with just over 2% in the top ten. The specimen comprised whole blood, sampled in connection with sensitization to the hapten diphenylcyclopropenone (DPC). The source is a woman aged 40 to 55 with alopecia areata. Some clones in this sample may be carry-over from other donors' samples.

The rearrangement links TRBV12-3 or TRBV12-4 to TRBJ2-7; 11 bases line up with TRBD2. The CDR3 is made up of 17 amino acids. Trimming took 3 bases from V and 0 from J; bases not matched to a gene: 7. This CDR3 reads CASSFATSGASSYEQYF. CDR3 nucleotide sequence: TGTGCCAGCAGTTTCGCGACTAGCGGGGCCAGCTCCTACGAGCAGTACTTC.

This clonotype was detected only a few times. The gene calls are TRBV7-2 and TRBJ2-7; 7 bases agree with TRBD2. Germline assignment: CDR1 SGHTA and CDR2 FQGNSA. V trimming: 5 bases; J trimming: 4 bases; junction bases outside the gene matches: 11. This CDR3 has 15 residues. The CDR3 DNA reads as TGTGCCAGCAGCACCTCCAGTAGCGGGTATTACGAGCAGTACTTC. Its protein product is CASSTSSSGYYEQYF. The full variable domain, its missing parts supplied by reference TRBV7-2 and TRBJ2-7, is GAGVSQSPSNKVTEKGKDVELRCDPISGHTALYWYRQSLGQGLEFLIYFQGNSAPDKSGLPSDRFSAERTGGSVSTLTIQRTQQEDSAVYLCASSTSSSGYYEQYFGPGTRLTVT.

The V call is TRBV6-2 or TRBV6-3, the J call TRBJ2-1; D is perhaps TRBD2 (5 bases). Germline V lookup: CDR1 MNHEY, CDR2 SVGEGT. The V end was cut by 6 bases, the J end by 2 bases, with 14 bases between. The CDR3 has 15 amino acids. In DNA form, the CDR3 reads TGTGCCAGCAGGATAGCGACGAGGACCTACAATGAGCAGTTCTTC. Encoded protein: CASRIATRTYNEQFF.

This clonotype appeared a few times. The chain combines TRBV19 with TRBJ2-7, with 10 bases that match TRBD1. V lost 6 bases, J lost 2 bases, and 7 bases stayed unmatched. The CDR3 runs 15 residues. Germline assignment: CDR1 LNHDA and CDR2 SQIVND (reference sequence). The CDR3 nucleotides are TGTGCCAGTAGCCGTTTGGGACAGGGGACCTACGAGCAGTACTTC. Translation: CASSRLGQGTYEQYF.

The chain recombines TRBV29-1 with TRBJ2-3, with D perhaps TRBD2 (6 bases). Trimming cost V 6 bases and J 6 bases, with 16 bases left between them. The germline gives CDR1 SQVTM, CDR2 ANQGSEA. This CDR3 region has 13 residues. The CDR3 protein is CSVWGVTDDTQYF. CDR3 sequence (DNA): TGCAGCGTCTGGGGGGTGACCGACGATACGCAGTATTTT.

V and J are TRBV11-2 and TRBJ1-2; 7 positions match TRBD1. The CDR3 is 14 amino acids. The V gene end was trimmed by 4 bases and the J gene end by 8 bases; junction bases not matched to a gene: 10. Germline V gives CDR1 SGHAT, CDR2 FQNNGV. CDR3 loop: CASSWGQTVRGYTF. The CDR3 DNA reads as TGTGCCAGCAGCTGGGGACAGACTGTTCGAGGCTACACCTTC.

This clonotype showed up many times. The chain combines TRBV28 with TRBJ2-1; D possibly corresponds to TRBD2 (6 bases). V was shortened by 7 bases and J by 6 bases, with 19 bases between the two germline ends. Germline lookup yields CDR1 MDHEN and CDR2 SYDVKM. The CDR3 is 15 amino acids. CDR3 sequence (DNA): TGTGCCAGCATCCGATCCGGGGGTTCTGGCAATGAGCAGTTCTTC. The encoded protein is CASIRSGGSGNEQFF.

A few counts support this clonotype. The genes are TRBV28 and TRBJ2-1; tentatively, D is TRBD1 (5 bases). Germline-derived CDR1 and CDR2 are MDHEN and SYDVKM. V lost 6 bases and J lost 6, with 12 bases in between. CDR3 length equals 13 residues. This CDR3 is CASSYPTGNEQFF. DNA for the CDR3: TGTGCCAGCAGCTACCCAACAGGCAATGAGCAGTTCTTC.

This clonotype was seen ten or more times. V and J are TRBV20-1 and TRBJ2-7, with unresolved D. Germline loops: CDR1 DFQATT, CDR2 SNEGSKA (reference sequence). The CDR3 loop spans 16 amino acids. V shed 0 bases and J shed 4 bases, with 19 bases lying between them. For the CDR3, the DNA is TGCAGTGCTAGAGATCGGTTGCGGCAGGTCGATTACGAGCAGTACTTC. Encoded protein: CSARDRLRQVDYEQYF.

This clonotype was seen repeatedly, ten times or more. This chain uses TRBV2 with TRBJ2-7; 9 bases agree with TRBD1. V was clipped by 5 bases and J by 4 bases; unmatched bases: 6. The CDR3 is 14 amino acids. Germline assignment: CDR1 SNHLY and CDR2 FYNNEI. The CDR3 region has the DNA TGTGCCAGCAGTAAAGACAGGGGGGGGTACGAGCAGTACTTC. Translating it yields CASSKDRGGYEQYF.

This clonotype was counted many times. This rearrangement joins TRBV7-9 to TRBJ2-7, with TRBD1 matching 7 bases. The CDR3 sequence is 15 residues long. The germline CDR1 and CDR2 sequences are SEHNR and FQNEAQ (reference sequence). Germline trimming cut 6 bases from V and 4 bases from J; bases unmatched to any gene: 12. CDR3 DNA sequence: TGTGCCAGCAGACGGGGACAGTCGCACCCATACGAGCAGTACTTC. Its protein product is CASRRGQSHPYEQYF.

This clonotype was observed many times. This chain links TRBV27 with TRBJ2-1; 7 bases agree with TRBD2. The CDR3 is made up of 15 amino acids. Trimming cost V 5 bases and J 5 bases; bases outside gene matches: 9. CDR1 and CDR2 (germline): MNHEY, SMNVEV (reference sequence). CDR3 DNA sequence: TGTGCCAGCAGTCCCTGGCGGGGGATACACAATGAGCAGTTCTTC. Residues: CASSPWRGIHNEQFF.

The chain employs TRBV11-1 and TRBJ2-5; 10 positions match TRBD2. The CDR3 contains 15 residues. The germline gives CDR1 SGHAT, CDR2 FQDESV (reference sequence). V was clipped by 0 bases and J by 4 bases; unmatched bases: 2. The CDR3 region is CASSLATSGLETQYF. CDR3 nucleotide sequence: TGTGCCAGCAGCTTAGCGACTAGCGGGCTAGAGACCCAGTACTTC. The variable domain in full, with the rest retrieved from reference TRBV11-1 and TRBJ2-5, is EAEVAQSPRYKITEKSQAVAFWCDPISGHATLYWYRQILGQGPELLVQFQDESVVDDSQLPKDRFSAERLKGVDSTLKIQPAELGDSAMYLCASSLATSGLETQYFGPGTRLLVL.

This clonotype has at least ten counts. V and J are TRBV3-1 and TRBJ1-3; D gene ambiguous. The CDR3 spans 13 residues. V lost 4 bases and J 4 bases, leaving 8 bases between the germline ends. CDR1 is LGHDT, CDR2 YNNKEL, per germline (reference sequence). The DNA of the CDR3 is TGTGCCAGCAGCCGCCCCTGGGGAAACACCATATATTTT. Protein: CASSRPWGNTIYF.

The chain uses TRBV20-1 and TRBJ1-2; 7 bases agree with TRBD1. Trimming at V came to 2 bases and at J to 0 bases, leaving 6 bases not matched to a gene. CDR3 length: 15 residues. Germline CDR1 reads DFQATT; CDR2 reads SNEGSKA (reference sequence). CDR3 loop: CSARPWTGANYGYTF. The DNA for the CDR3 is TGCAGTGCTAGACCGTGGACAGGCGCTAACTATGGCTACACCTTC.

The chain has TRBV24-1 and TRBJ1-1; 9 positions agree with TRBD1. The CDR3 has 13 residues. The germline V gene has CDR1 KGHDR and CDR2 SFDVKD. J was trimmed by 6 bases and V by 7 bases; bases with no gene match: 5. The CDR3 DNA is TGTGCCACCAGGCCGGACAGGGGTGCTGAAGCTTTCTTT. Protein sequence: CATRPDRGAEAFF.